The 18 T cell receptor beta chains below all came from one sample that was sequenced in a study of blood T cell repertoires in COVID-19. Using immunoSEQ multiplex PCR, the repertoire was profiled, and TCRdb retains in-frame clones only, with some absent. The sample contains under 200,000 clones, roughly 84% of which appear only once. Sequenced sample: peripheral blood. Receptor source: a woman at least 80 years old with acute or convalescent COVID-19.

The V call is TRBV3-1 (or the pseudogene TRBV3-2), the J call TRBJ2-7, with a possible D match to TRBD2 (5 bases). CDR3 length: 14 amino acids. Germline V gene lookup returns CDR1 LGHDT and CDR2 YNNKEL (reference sequence). V lost 2 bases, J lost 0 bases, and 8 bases lay in between. In DNA form, the CDR3 reads TGTGCCAGCAGCCAATTCCGGGACTCCTACGAGCAGTACTTC. It is translated as CASSQFRDSYEQYF.

The table lists this clone with a few counts. The chain couples TRBV6-6 to TRBJ1-5; tentative D call: TRBD1 (6 bases). CDR1 is MNHNY, CDR2 SVGAGI, per germline (reference sequence). The CDR3 runs to 14 residues. V was pared by 10 bases and J by 0 bases, with 13 bases between. CDR3 region: CATVTGNSNQPQHF. The CDR3 nucleotides read TGTGCCACCGTTACAGGGAATAGCAATCAGCCCCAGCATTTT.

This clone was counted a single time. The rearrangement joins TRBV6-6 to TRBJ2-7; TRBD2 aligns across 7 bases. CDR3 size: 15 residues. The V gene's germline CDR1 is MNHNY and CDR2 SVGAGI (reference sequence). V was clipped by 4 bases and J by 2 bases; unmatched bases: 8. The CDR3 DNA is TGTGCCAGCAGTTTCGGGGAGGGGAGGACCTACGAGCAGTACTTC. Protein: CASSFGEGRTYEQYF.

This chain uses TRBV27 with TRBJ1-1, with D tentatively TRBD1 (6 bases). Per germline, CDR1 MNHEY and CDR2 SMNVEV (reference sequence). The CDR3 length is 15 residues. V lost 6 bases and J lost 3, with 17 bases in between. In nucleotides, the CDR3 is TGTGCCAGCAGGTTTTCAACACAGGGATACACTGAAGCTTTCTTT. Residues: CASRFSTQGYTEAFF.

The genes are TRBV6-6 and TRBJ1-3; D is possibly TRBD1 (6 bases). V was cut by 4 bases and J by 0 bases, with 13 bases left in between. The CDR3 contains 16 residues. CDR1 is MNHNY, CDR2 SVGAGI, per germline (reference sequence). The CDR3 region is CASSWGTGSSGNTIYF. The CDR3 DNA reads as TGTGCCAGCAGTTGGGGAACAGGGAGCTCTGGAAACACCATATATTTT.

The CDR3 sequence: CASSPTSDNSYNEQFF. As DNA, the CDR3 is TGTGCCAGCAGCCCTACTAGCGACAACTCCTACAATGAGCAGTTCTTC. The chain recombines TRBV5-4 with TRBJ2-1; 7 nucleotides match TRBD2. Germline CDR1 SGHNT, CDR2 YYREEE (reference sequence). V trimming: 4 bases; J trimming: 0 bases; junction bases outside the gene matches: 7. The CDR3 is made up of 16 amino acids.

The V call is TRBV9, the J call TRBJ1-2; D is ambiguous. The germline gives CDR1 SGDLS, CDR2 YYNGEE. V lost 3 bases to trimming and J lost 2 bases, with 11 bases between them. This CDR3 has 14 residues. This CDR3 is CASSEAPRNYGYTF. The CDR3 DNA reads TGTGCCAGCAGCGAGGCCCCCAGGAACTATGGCTACACCTTC.

This CDR3 reads CASSYGGNLYEQYF. The CDR3 DNA is TGTGCCAGCAGTTATGGAGGTAACCTCTACGAGCAGTACTTC. The chain uses TRBV6-5 and TRBJ2-7; D may be TRBD2 (5 bases). Per the germline V gene, CDR1 is MNHEY and CDR2 is SVGAGI. There are 14 residues in the CDR3. Trimming removed 3 bases at V and 3 bases at J, with 12 bases between.

The rearrangement uses TRBV6-1 and TRBJ2-5; 10 nucleotides align to TRBD2. CDR1 MNHNS and CDR2 SASEGT come from the germline V gene. The CDR3 totals 16 residues. The ends lost 3 bases at V and 2 bases at J; junction bases unmatched: 6. This chain's CDR3 is CASSDLLAGLQETQYF. The CDR3 region has the DNA TGTGCCAGCAGTGACCTACTAGCGGGATTGCAAGAGACCCAGTACTTC.

The rearrangement uses TRBV3-1 (or the pseudogene TRBV3-2) and TRBJ2-7, with TRBD2 as a possible D gene (7 bases). The CDR3 totals 14 residues. Per the germline V gene, CDR1 is LGHDT and CDR2 is YNNKEL (reference sequence). Between the trimmed V and J ends, which lost 3 bases and 5 bases, there was a span of 14 bases. CDR3 DNA: TGTGCCAGCAGCCACTCTGGAGGGGGGGACGAGCAGTACTTC. Protein product: CASSHSGGGDEQYF.

This chain connects TRBV6-5 to TRBJ2-1; D unresolved. V was pared by 6 bases and J by 0 bases, with 6 bases between. The CDR3 runs 13 residues. Germline CDR1 MNHEY, CDR2 SVGAGI. CDR3 DNA sequence: TGTGCCAGCAGGGCTTCCTCCTACAATGAGCAGTTCTTC. Translation gives CASRASSYNEQFF.

This sequence joins TRBV11-2 and TRBJ2-7, with 7 bases identical to TRBD1. The V and J ends lost 6 bases and 2 bases, in that order; junction bases with no gene match: 4. This CDR3 has 13 amino acids. Germline CDR1 and CDR2: SGHAT and FQNNGV. The CDR3 is CASRGTDTYEQYF. The CDR3 region has the DNA TGTGCCAGCAGGGGGACAGACACCTACGAGCAGTACTTC.

J is TRBJ1-5 and V is TRBV3-1 (or the pseudogene TRBV3-2); D may be TRBD1 (6 bases). This CDR3 has 15 residues. Germline loops: CDR1 LGHDT, CDR2 YNNKEL (reference sequence). V was shortened by 3 bases and J by 6 bases, with 15 bases between the two germline ends. The CDR3 loop is CASSQGRGRSQPQHF. The CDR3 nucleotides read TGTGCCAGCAGCCAGGGCAGGGGACGGAGTCAGCCCCAGCATTTT.

This sequence joins TRBV18 and TRBJ1-2, with D uncertain. CDR1 and CDR2 from the germline V gene are KGHSH and LQKENI. CDR3 length equals 14 residues. The V end lost 8 bases, the J end lost 3 bases, and 16 bases lay between the germline ends. This CDR3 reads CASTASLADYGYTF. The DNA of the CDR3 is TGTGCCAGCACAGCAAGCTTGGCAGACTATGGCTACACCTTC.

V is TRBV4-3 and J is TRBJ1-2, with a possible D match to TRBD1 (5 bases). The V end lost 0 bases, the J end lost 5 bases, and 16 bases lay between the germline ends. The germline V gene has CDR1 LGHNA and CDR2 YSLEER. The CDR3 is 16 residues long. CDR3 in DNA: TGCGCCAGCAGCCAAGATAAGGGGTTAGGAGCATATGGCTACACCTTC. It specifies CASSQDKGLGAYGYTF.

The gene calls are TRBV7-9 and TRBJ1-3; no firm D call. Trimming took 2 bases from V and 7 from J, leaving 24 bases between them. The CDR3 spans 18 residues. The V gene's germline CDR1 is SEHNR and CDR2 FQNEAQ (reference sequence). The CDR3 bases are TGTGCCAGCAGCTTATTAGTTTCTAACCAGCTGGGAGGGAACACCATATATTTT. It codes for CASSLLVSNQLGGNTIYF.

This chain uses TRBV6-6 with TRBJ1-2, with 7 bases fitting TRBD1. The germline V gene has CDR1 MNHNY and CDR2 SVGAGI (reference sequence). V shed 0 bases, J shed 4 bases, and the junction held 2 bases outside the gene matches. The CDR3 is 14 amino acids. DNA for the CDR3: TGTGCCAGCAGTTACTCGAGGGGGCCCTATGGCTACACCTTC. This gives the protein CASSYSRGPYGYTF.

V usage is TRBV18 and J usage is TRBJ2-1, with 9 bases fitting TRBD2. Per germline, CDR1 KGHSH and CDR2 LQKENI. V gave up 1 base and J gave up 4 bases; unmatched junction bases: 8. The CDR3 loop spans 17 amino acids. CDR3 region: CASSPRSREGQYNEQFF. CDR3 coding DNA: TGTGCCAGCTCACCACGTTCGCGGGAGGGCCAGTACAATGAGCAGTTCTTC.